Listed below are T cell receptor beta chains from one sample, sequenced in a study of blood T cell repertoires in COVID-19. Only in-frame clones appear in the TCRdb table, and some are missing; sequencing was by immunoSEQ multiplex PCR. Found here are 300,000 to 400,000 clones, around 87% of them singletons; the top ten hold roughly 6.3%. The sample consisted of peripheral blood. All receptors derive from a woman aged 50 to 60 with COVID-19, enrolled during active disease. CDR3s include the opening cysteine and the closing phenylalanine or tryptophan. Each record gives: clone size, V gene, J gene, D gene, CDR3 length, CDR3 protein, CDR3 DNA. D genes are given only for firm matches. Size is stated for part of the rows, as once, few or many counts, or as a class when the clone is expanded.

>once|TRBV7-3|TRBJ2-5|TRBD1|16
CASSFTGQGNWETQYF
TGTGCCAGCAGCTTCACTGGACAGGGGAATTGGGAGACCCAGTACTTC
>.|TRBV2|TRBJ2-5|.|11
CASSPQETQYF
TGTGCCAGCAGCCCACAAGAGACCCAGTACTTC
>.|TRBV3-1/TRBV3-2|TRBJ2-3|TRBD2|15
CASRGTSGSGDTQYF
TGTGCCAGCAGGGGGACTAGCGGGAGTGGAGATACGCAGTATTTT
>.|TRBV6-5|TRBJ2-3|.|13
CASNLGAPDTQYF
TGTGCCAGCAATTTGGGGGCCCCAGATACGCAGTATTTT
>.|TRBV4-1|TRBJ2-3|.|12
CASSQDIDTQYF
TGCGCCAGCAGCCAAGATATTGATACGCAGTATTTT
>few|TRBV6-2/TRBV6-3|TRBJ2-1|TRBD1|18
CASSYKGTGGSLYNEQFF
TGTGCCAGCAGTTACAAAGGGACAGGGGGCTCCTTATACAATGAGCAGTTCTTC
>.|TRBV6-5|TRBJ1-4|.|12
CASSYSREKLFF
TGTGCCAGCAGTTACTCGAGAGAAAAACTGTTTTTT
>.|TRBV29-1|TRBJ2-2|.|13
CSVARANTGELFF
TGCAGCGTTGCCAGGGCGAACACCGGGGAGCTGTTTTTT
>.|TRBV11-2|TRBJ1-1|.|13
CASSQDRNTEAFF
TGTGCCAGCAGCCAGGACAGGAACACTGAAGCTTTCTTT
>once|TRBV2|TRBJ2-1|TRBD1|14
CASSGGQGRNEQFF
TGTGCCAGCAGTGGCGGACAGGGGAGGAATGAGCAGTTCTTC
>.|TRBV30|TRBJ1-3|TRBD1|16
CAWSVGTGSAGNTIYF
TGTGCCTGGAGTGTGGGGACAGGGTCGGCGGGAAACACCATATATTTT
>.|TRBV30|TRBJ2-7|TRBD1|13
CAWSWRQGYEQYF
TGTGCCTGGAGTTGGAGACAGGGGTACGAGCAGTACTTC
>.|TRBV25-1|TRBJ1-4|.|15
CASSDGRPTNEKLFF
TGTGCCAGCAGTGACGGGAGACCAACTAATGAAAAACTGTTTTTT
>.|TRBV5-4|TRBJ2-5|TRBD1|13
CASSDRGLETQYF
TGTGCCAGCAGCGACAGGGGACTGGAGACCCAGTACTTC
>.|TRBV5-4|TRBJ2-3|TRBD2|15
CASSPGTSRTDTQYF
TGTGCCAGCAGCCCCGGGACTAGCAGGACAGATACGCAGTATTTT
>.|TRBV2|TRBJ2-7|TRBD1|16
CASRDRGVPGTYEQYF
TGTGCCAGCAGGGACAGGGGGGTCCCGGGGACCTACGAGCAGTACTTC
>.|TRBV19|TRBJ1-1|.|14
CASSIYRVNTEAFF
TGTGCCAGTAGTATTTACAGAGTCAACACTGAAGCTTTCTTT
>.|TRBV7-6|TRBJ1-1|TRBD1|18
CASSQRGQRNSSDTEAFF
TGTGCCAGCAGCCAACGGGGACAGAGAAATTCCTCGGACACTGAAGCTTTCTTT
>.|TRBV15|TRBJ2-7|TRBD1|15
CATSRGGQEAREQYF
TGTGCCACCAGCAGAGGGGGACAGGAGGCAAGGGAGCAGTACTTC
>.|TRBV6-6|TRBJ1-2|.|14
CASSYAQAQYGYTF
TGTGCCAGCAGTTACGCACAGGCGCAATATGGCTACACCTTC
>.|TRBV20-1|TRBJ2-5|TRBD2|11
CSPLAGETQYF
TGCAGTCCATTAGCGGGAGAGACCCAGTACTTC
>few|TRBV7-2|TRBJ2-7|TRBD1|14
CASSNRGIPYEQYF
TGTGCCAGCAGCAACAGGGGGATACCATACGAGCAGTACTTC
>few|TRBV12-5|TRBJ1-1|.|13
CASGIAMNTEAFF
TGTGCTAGTGGTATCGCTATGAACACTGAAGCTTTCTTT
>.|TRBV5-6|TRBJ1-3|.|12
CASSLVANTIYF
TGTGCCAGCAGCTTGGTAGCAAACACCATATATTTT
>.|TRBV19|TRBJ1-4|TRBD1|16
CASRPGIQGAYEKLFF
TGTGCCAGTAGACCGGGGATACAGGGGGCATATGAAAAACTGTTTTTT
>once|TRBV3-1/TRBV3-2|TRBJ2-1|.|12
CASSQDVAGQFF
TGTGCCAGCAGCCAAGATGTGGCGGGGCAGTTCTTC
>few|TRBV18|TRBJ2-1|TRBD1|15
CASSPMPGQSSEQFF
TGTGCCAGCTCACCGATGCCGGGACAGTCTAGTGAGCAGTTCTTC
>.|TRBV5-4|TRBJ2-1|TRBD2|17
CASSSRSVGGLGNEQFF
TGTGCCAGCAGCTCCCGCTCCGTGGGGGGACTAGGAAATGAGCAGTTCTTC
>.|TRBV10-3|TRBJ1-2|.|14
CATATGLANYGYTF
TGTGCCACCGCGACAGGACTCGCTAACTATGGCTACACCTTC
>.|TRBV20-1|TRBJ2-7|TRBD2|16
CSASPSTSGREWEQYF
TGCAGTGCTAGTCCTAGTACTAGCGGGAGAGAGTGGGAGCAGTACTTC
>.|TRBV9|TRBJ1-4|.|18
CASSPRPPGFAFNEKLFF
TGTGCCAGCAGCCCTCGCCCCCCGGGGTTCGCATTTAATGAAAAACTGTTTTTT